This entry describes one TCR beta chain. These data are taken from a study of OX40 agonist ivuxolimab in advanced cancers. V lost 6 bases and J 4 bases, leaving 9 bases between the germline ends. CDR1 is LNHDA, CDR2 SQIVND, per germline (reference sequence). The CDR3 is 12 amino acids. TCRdb's copy holds only in-frame clones and misses some; the assay was immunoSEQ multiplex PCR. The table records tens of thousands of clones, roughly nine tenths of them present only once. The specimen was CD4+ or CD8+ T cells sorted from blood, collected in a trial of the OX40 agonist ivuxolimab. The sequence derives from an adult with an advanced solid tumor such as melanoma, head and neck, liver or kidney cancer. The chain joins TRBV19 to TRBJ1-1; D perhaps matches TRBD1 (5 bases). This CDR3 reads CASRAGGTEAFF. CDR3 DNA: TGTGCCAGTAGAGCGGGGGGCACTGAAGCTTTCTTT.